Each of the 13 T cell receptor beta chains below was sequenced from the same sample in a study of memory CD4+ T cells and cytomegalovirus serostatus. Assay used: immunoSEQ multiplex PCR; TCRdb lists only in-frame clones, some missing. The sample holds roughly 54,000 clones, 70% to 80% seen once. The sort gate was single viable CD3+CD4+CD8-CD45RO+ cells for memory CD4+ T cells. The specimen was memory CD4+ T cells from blood. The receptors come from an adult in good health and CMV-seronegative.

The V gene is TRBV7-3, the J gene TRBJ2-5; 7 bases align to TRBD1. The CDR3 is made up of 15 amino acids. Trimming cost V 6 bases and J 0 bases; bases outside gene matches: 7. Germline CDR1 reads SGHTA; CDR2 reads FQGTGA. The CDR3 loop is CASSPTGTDQETQYF. CDR3 nucleotides: TGTGCCAGCAGTCCTACCGGGACAGACCAAGAGACCCAGTACTTC.

This chain uses TRBV5-1 with TRBJ2-1, with 16 bases identical to TRBD2. The CDR3 loop spans 16 amino acids. Germline V lookup: CDR1 SGHRS, CDR2 YFSETQ. V was clipped by 4 bases and J by 6 bases; unmatched bases: 4. The CDR3 sequence: CASSAGTSGRANEQFF. DNA for the CDR3: TGCGCCAGCAGCGCCGGGACTAGCGGGAGGGCCAATGAGCAGTTCTTC.

The chain couples TRBV28 to TRBJ1-5; D gene unclear. Trimming took 6 bases from V and 0 from J, leaving 6 bases between them. The germline gives CDR1 MDHEN, CDR2 SYDVKM. This CDR3 has 13 residues. CDR3: CASREHSNQPQHF. The CDR3 DNA sequence: TGTGCCAGCAGGGAACATAGCAATCAGCCCCAGCATTTT. Variable domain in full (rest from reference TRBV28 and TRBJ1-5): DVKVTQSSRYLVKRTGEKVFLECVQDMDHENMFWYRQDPGLGLRLIYFSYDVKMKEKGDIPEGYSVSREKKERFSLILESASTNQTSMYLCASREHSNQPQHFGDGTRLSIL.

J is TRBJ2-1 and V is TRBV5-1, with 11 bases aligning to TRBD2. V lost 5 bases, J lost 3 bases, and 7 bases stayed unmatched. Germline assignment: CDR1 SGHRS and CDR2 YFSETQ. The CDR3 extends over 16 amino acids. The CDR3 DNA follows: TGCGCCAGCAGGCGTACTAGCGGGGGCCTCTACAATGAGCAGTTCTTC. As protein: CASRRTSGGLYNEQFF.

In its sample, this clone was seen once. This CDR3 reads CASRTGVLGQPQHF. The CDR3 nucleotides read TGTGCCAGCAGGACAGGGGTTTTAGGGCAGCCCCAGCATTTT. The gene calls are TRBV28 and TRBJ1-5; 8 bases line up with TRBD1. Germline V lookup: CDR1 MDHEN, CDR2 SYDVKM. After removal of 6 bases from V and 7 bases from J, the junction contained 8 bases not matched to a gene. CDR3 length: 14 amino acids.

In its sample, this clone was seen a few times. A read error may account for a junction end that differs from germline. The CDR3 nucleotides are TGTGCTAGCAGCTTAGCGGGGTCCACGCCGCAGTACTTC. It specifies CASSLAGSTPQYF. The chain has TRBV7-7 and TRBJ2-7, with 8 bases matching TRBD2. In germline, CDR1 is SSHAT, CDR2 FNYEAQ (reference sequence). The CDR3 contains 13 residues.

This clone has just a few counts. The chain recombines TRBV27 with TRBJ2-7; D may be TRBD1 (6 bases). This CDR3 is 13 amino acids long. Germline V gene data show CDR1 as MNHEY and CDR2 as SMNVEV (reference sequence). Trimming left V 6 bases short and J 1 base short, with 10 bases between. CDR3 residues: CASRRQESYEQYF. The CDR3 DNA reads as TGTGCCAGCAGGAGACAGGAGTCCTACGAGCAGTACTTC.

V and J are TRBV18 and TRBJ1-3; D is unresolved. The CDR3 totals 15 residues. Germline CDR1 is KGHSH and CDR2 is LQKENI. Trimming pared 1 base from V and 0 bases from J, leaving 7 bases between. The CDR3, as DNA: TGTGCCAGCTCACCACGGACGAGCTCTGGAAACACCATATATTTT. Amino acids: CASSPRTSSGNTIYF.

The CDR3 spells CASSRDRGPYEQYF. The DNA for the CDR3 is TGTGCCAGCAGCCGGGACAGGGGTCCCTACGAGCAGTACTTC. The chain is built from TRBV4-2 and TRBJ2-7; 10 bases match TRBD1. Germline CDR1 is LGHNA and CDR2 is YNFKEQ. V gave up 4 bases and J gave up 2 bases; unmatched junction bases: 2. This CDR3 has 14 amino acids.

As DNA, the CDR3 is TGTGCCAGCAGCATTAGCGGACATGAGCAGTTCTTC. It translates to CASSISGHEQFF. The chain combines TRBV11-2 with TRBJ2-1; the D gene is possibly TRBD2 (6 bases). Trimming left V 5 bases short and J 8 bases short, with 10 bases between. The CDR3 covers 12 residues. Germline V gene lookup returns CDR1 SGHAT and CDR2 FQNNGV. The variable domain in full, with the rest retrieved from reference TRBV11-2 and TRBJ2-1, is EAGVAQSPRYKIIEKRQSVAFWCNPISGHATLYWYQQILGQGPKLLIQFQNNGVVDDSQLPKDRFSAERLKGVDSTLKIQPAKLEDSAVYLCASSISGHEQFFGPGTRLTVL.

The gene calls are TRBV19 and TRBJ1-1; 11 bases agree with TRBD1. J was trimmed by 4 bases and V by 7 bases; bases with no gene match: 11. The CDR3 runs 16 residues. Germline values: CDR1 LNHDA, CDR2 SQIVND (reference sequence). CDR3 sequence (DNA): TGTGCCAGTATGGTCCGGACAGGGGGCTTCGGCACTGAAGCTTTCTTT. Amino acid sequence: CASMVRTGGFGTEAFF.

The sample holds one count of this clone. The chain links TRBV4-1 to TRBJ1-6; perhaps TRBD1 as D (5 bases). The CDR3 is 16 residues long. CDR1 is MGHRA, CDR2 YSYEKL, per germline. Between the trimmed V and J ends, which lost 2 bases and 9 bases, there was a span of 17 bases. The CDR3 loop reads CASSQNPAGMSSPLHF. The CDR3 DNA is TGCGCCAGCAGCCAAAACCCGGCAGGGATGTCTTCACCCCTCCACTTT.

The genes are TRBV29-1 and TRBJ1-2; TRBD1 agrees at 9 bases. The germline V gene encodes CDR1 SQVTM and CDR2 ANQGSEA. The junction had 4 bases not matched to a gene; V was cut back by 2 bases and J by 9 bases. The CDR3 covers 12 residues. CDR3 loop: CSVETGQGRYTF. For the CDR3, the DNA is TGCAGCGTTGAAACGGGACAGGGCCGCTACACCTTC.